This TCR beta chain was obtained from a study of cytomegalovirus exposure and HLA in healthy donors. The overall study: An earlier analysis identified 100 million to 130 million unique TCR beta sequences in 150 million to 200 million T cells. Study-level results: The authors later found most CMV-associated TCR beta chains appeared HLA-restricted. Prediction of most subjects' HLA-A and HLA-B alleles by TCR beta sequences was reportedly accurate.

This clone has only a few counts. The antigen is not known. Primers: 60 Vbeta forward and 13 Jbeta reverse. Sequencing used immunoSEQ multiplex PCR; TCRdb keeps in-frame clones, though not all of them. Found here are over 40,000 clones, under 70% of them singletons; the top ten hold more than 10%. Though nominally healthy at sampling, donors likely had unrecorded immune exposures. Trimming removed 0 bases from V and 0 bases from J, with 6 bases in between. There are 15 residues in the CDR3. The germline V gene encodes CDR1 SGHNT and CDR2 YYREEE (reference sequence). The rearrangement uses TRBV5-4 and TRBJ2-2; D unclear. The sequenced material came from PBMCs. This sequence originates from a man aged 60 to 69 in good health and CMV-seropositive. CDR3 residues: CASSLAGSNTGELFF. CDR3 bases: TGTGCCAGCAGCTTGGCAGGTTCGAACACCGGGGAGCTGTTTTTT.